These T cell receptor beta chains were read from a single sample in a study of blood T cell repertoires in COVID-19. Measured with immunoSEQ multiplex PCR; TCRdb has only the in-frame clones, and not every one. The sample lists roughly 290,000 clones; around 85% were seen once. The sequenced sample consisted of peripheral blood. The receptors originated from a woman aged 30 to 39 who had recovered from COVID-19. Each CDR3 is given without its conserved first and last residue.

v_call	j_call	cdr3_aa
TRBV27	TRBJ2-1	ASSLQGSSYNEQF
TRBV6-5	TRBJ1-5	ASSRTGGNQPQH
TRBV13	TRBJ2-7	ASSSGLYPFEQY
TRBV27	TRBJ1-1	ASSFGIGVNTEAF
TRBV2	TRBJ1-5	ASSDKGANQPQH
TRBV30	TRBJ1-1	AWSDPLGHANTEAF
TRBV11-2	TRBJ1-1	ASSQYRGTEAF
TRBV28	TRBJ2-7	ASSVSGVSYEQY
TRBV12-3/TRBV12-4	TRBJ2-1	ASGNQDEQF
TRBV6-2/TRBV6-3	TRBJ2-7	ASSRRDITYEQY
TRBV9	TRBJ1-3	ASSVEEARTGNTIY
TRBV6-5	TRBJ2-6	ASSQGSAGANVLT
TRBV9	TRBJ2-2	ASSVGVGGNTGELF
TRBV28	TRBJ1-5	ASSYRVGDQPQH
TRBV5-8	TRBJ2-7	ASSQRLAGGYEQY
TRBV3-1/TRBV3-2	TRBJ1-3	ASSQVSGNTIY
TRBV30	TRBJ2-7	AWSLTSGESEY
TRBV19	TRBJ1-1	ASSIDRMRLEAF
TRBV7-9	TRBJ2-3	ASSLGDRGGGTDTQY
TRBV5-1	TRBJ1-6	ASSPRQGRNSPLH
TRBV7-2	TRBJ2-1	ASSSIAGGHYNEQF
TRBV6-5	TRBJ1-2	ASYWASGYT
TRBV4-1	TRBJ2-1	ASSSPAGEQF
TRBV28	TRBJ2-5	ASRLSGGARQTQY
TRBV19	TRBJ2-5	ASSIGLAAQETQY
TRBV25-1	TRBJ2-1	ASSHGTGEYNEQF
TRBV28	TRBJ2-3	ASSSDRERDTQY
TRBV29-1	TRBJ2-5	SVEDRAYQETQY
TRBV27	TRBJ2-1	ASRDGGLAEYNEQF
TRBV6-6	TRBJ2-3	ATRRAQHTDTQY
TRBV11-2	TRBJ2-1	ASGGLENEQF
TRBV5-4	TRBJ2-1	ASSPQGGSDEQF
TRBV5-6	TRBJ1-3	ASSFWASGNTIY
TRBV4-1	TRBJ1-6	ASSQVLADNSPLH
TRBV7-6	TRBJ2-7	ASSLFGGGLAGGTYEQY
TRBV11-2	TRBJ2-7	ASSSASEQY
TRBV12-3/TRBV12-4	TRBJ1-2	ASRPFNRGNYT
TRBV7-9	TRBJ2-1	ASSLSSGGIYNEQF
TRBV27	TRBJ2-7	ASRRQGSYEQY
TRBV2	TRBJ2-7	ASRSDSPYEQY
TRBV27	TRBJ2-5	ASSSGGRVYQETQY
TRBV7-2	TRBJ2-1	ASSSPGEQF
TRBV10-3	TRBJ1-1	AIRTVNTEAF
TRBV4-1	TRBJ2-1	ASSQDLPGGTYNEQF
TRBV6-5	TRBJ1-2	ASTTGGDYGYT
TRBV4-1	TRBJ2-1	ASSYAGVEQF
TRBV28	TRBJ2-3	ASSLWGHRGLAGGDTQY
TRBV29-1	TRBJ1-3	SVVRGMGNTIY
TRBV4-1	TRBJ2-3	ASSQGMISLSTQY